The T cell receptor beta chain described here comes from a study of cytotoxic CD8 clonotypes in ibrutinib-treated CLL (dated by TCRdb to about 2021). Background for the entire study: The cohort was composed of 10 to 11 relapsed/refractory and approximately 14 treatment-naive patients; IGHV unmutated status was identified in some 17 patients. Partial responses were observed in roughly 24 patients and complete responses in 2; after a median follow-up of 68 months, remission was maintained in 14 patients and progression was observed in roughly twelve. The response samples were drawn at a median of 12 months into treatment, with a range of roughly 6 to 40 months. Samples averaged roughly 280,000 productive templates and about 94,000 productive rearrangements. Of the 70 to 90 people in the trial, 26 had longitudinal samples available. Cryopreserved peripheral blood mononuclear cells were obtained before treatment, at response, and at either sustained remission or disease progression. All remission and progressive disease samples were collected while patients were still receiving ibrutinib.

In regard to this clone: Its target antigen remains unknown. Per-base qualities were not stored, and no clone one base away is much larger.

Interpreted using the paper, the time point label stands for: around 25 months on ibrutinib. For TCR beta library preparation, around 2.1 micrograms of genomic DNA were extracted from the cryopreserved PBMCs. Longitudinal blood samples from CLL patients on ibrutinib monotherapy underwent high-throughput TCR beta sequencing. The patients took part in an open-label, single-center phase 2 trial of ibrutinib monotherapy. The investigation overall reported the following: Baseline clonality was found to be higher than that of age-matched healthy donors and was strongly correlated with circulating CD8+ T-cell counts. Public clonotypes were rare and either contracted or stayed stable during treatment, and the rise in clonality at ibrutinib response reflected the expansion of private clonotypes. Sustained-remission and progressing patients did not have matched sampling times, and lymph node repertoires were not examined. An increase in clonality was observed at ibrutinib response, with clonality remaining stable during sustained remission and falling back toward baseline at progression.

The CDR3 covers 18 residues, taking in both the cysteine and the phenylalanine. The retained sequence is limited to the CDR3, 54 bases, with the frame set at the first base. From the germline V gene, CDR1 is SGHVS and CDR2 is FQNEAQ. Clipping removes 1 base from V and 7 bases from J, with 13 as the unmatched junction base count. A MiSeq instrument was used for deep resolution sequencing, which targeted depths ranging from 1 in 1 million up to 1 in 200,000 T cells, with coverage averaging 10x for each clonotype. The immunoSEQ hsTCRB Kit was used to generate the TCR beta libraries. As for how the authors treated the data: Data were analyzed with ImmunoSEQ Data Assistant and ImmunoSEQ Analyzer, with V, D and J genes assigned per IMGT definitions. Clonality, which ranges from 0 to 1, was calculated as one minus the normalized Shannon entropy of productive rearrangement frequencies. Only overrepresented clonotypes making up at least 0.05% of each patient's repertoire were included in the public clonotype analysis. Thirteen age-matched healthy donor repertoires from immuneACCESS were used as controls for clonality. TCRdb mirrors the immuneACCESS table, restricted to in-frame sequences. Some clones are absent from its copies; in checked studies, under half trace to an unresolved V gene, and the reason for the others is unknown. The V and J calls and clone size are taken from that table; D and trimming were inferred from the DNA. This sample has roughly 250,000 clones in its table, and roughly 70% of those were observed once. Clones ranked in the top ten supply over 15% of the sample.

This receptor was identified in a human donor with chronic lymphocytic leukemia. Sequencing was performed on PBMCs, taken after 24 months of ibrutinib treatment. The chain is encoded by TRBV7-8 joined to TRBJ2-1, with 10 bases aligning to TRBD1. The CDR3 reads CASSLGALRQGARNEQFF. The DNA reads TGTGCCAGCAGCTTAGGGGCGCTCCGACAGGGGGCGAGGAATGAGCAGTTCTTC.